Below, 7 T cell receptor beta chains from the same sample are listed, as sequenced in a study of T cell repertoires in cytomegalovirus infection. No antigen is known for these receptors. TCRdb re-analysed the reads in MiXCR, keeping a single row per CDR3 protein. Of about 770,000 distinct CDR3 sequences detected, 25% to 35% appear once; the ten largest clones hold 13%. The sequencing here drew on cultured CD8+ T cells from PBMCs, taken from culture after CMV antigen stimulation. The receptor source for this set is a human donor in good health (CMV status not recorded). Some clones in this sample may be carry-over from other donors' samples.

This clonotype was seen a few times. V gene TRBV6-2 or TRBV6-3 combines with J gene TRBJ2-1; tentatively, D is TRBD1 (6 bases). The CDR3 covers 15 residues. The V and J ends lost 6 bases and 5 bases respectively, with 17 bases between them. The germline V gene has CDR1 MNHEY and CDR2 SVGEGT. The CDR3 DNA sequence: TGTGCCAGCAGCCAGCAGGGGTATGGGGACAATGAGCAGTTCTTC. Its protein is CASSQQGYGDNEQFF.

This clonotype was counted between two and nine times. The genes are TRBV25-1 and TRBJ1-6; unclear D gene. CDR1 and CDR2 from the germline V gene are MGHDK and SYGVNS. The CDR3 loop spans 20 amino acids. Trimming cost V 6 bases and J 2 bases, with 26 bases left between them. The chain's CDR3 is CASRPNSKEVAPAYNSPLHF. The CDR3 DNA reads TGTGCCAGCAGGCCCAACTCGAAGGAGGTCGCGCCAGCCTATAATTCACCCCTCCACTTT.

This clonotype was observed a few times. This rearrangement joins TRBV27 to TRBJ2-2; D possibly corresponds to TRBD1 (6 bases). The CDR3 is made up of 15 amino acids. The V end was cut by 3 bases, the J end by 2 bases, with 10 bases between. The V gene's germline CDR1 is MNHEY and CDR2 SMNVEV (reference sequence). The CDR3 protein is CASSFQQGNTGELFF. The DNA for the CDR3 is TGTGCCAGCAGTTTTCAACAGGGAAACACCGGGGAGCTGTTTTTT.

The chain uses TRBV5-1 and TRBJ1-1, with D perhaps TRBD1 (5 bases). Germline-derived CDR1 and CDR2 are SGHRS and YFSETQ. The ends were cut back, 4 bases at V and 2 bases at J, with 21 bases in the middle. The CDR3 runs 17 residues. The CDR3 sequence: CASSPRAGLLINTEAFF. CDR3 nucleotide sequence: TGCGCCAGCAGCCCTAGGGCAGGGCTTCTCATCAACACTGAAGCTTTCTTT.

The CDR3 protein is CASSLSGQGSKSPLHF. The CDR3 DNA follows: TGTGCCAGCAGCTTATCAGGACAGGGTTCAAAGTCACCCCTCCACTTT. The chain is built from TRBV7-4 and TRBJ1-6; 8 bases fit TRBD1. The germline V gene encodes CDR1 SGHVT and CDR2 SQSDAQ. Losses at the gene ends were 2 bases for V and 10 bases for J; bases not matched to a gene: 10. CDR3 size: 16 residues.

The chain links TRBV7-9 to TRBJ2-5; D possibly corresponds to TRBD2 (5 bases). Trimming took off 0 bases at V and 3 bases at J, with 11 bases between the two ends. Looked up from germline, CDR1 is SEHNR and CDR2 is FQNEAQ (reference sequence). The length of the CDR3 is 15 residues. Written as DNA, the CDR3 is TGTGCCAGCAGCTTAGCACCCGGGGTTGAAGAGACCCAGTACTTC. Its translation is CASSLAPGVEETQYF.

V gene TRBV19 combines with J gene TRBJ2-5, with D possibly being TRBD2 (6 bases). V lost 7 bases and J lost 2, with 11 bases in between. This CDR3 region has 13 residues. Looked up from germline, CDR1 is LNHDA and CDR2 is SQIVND (reference sequence). CDR3 residues: CASTGGTQETQYF. The CDR3 DNA reads as TGTGCCAGTACCGGCGGGACTCAAGAGACCCAGTACTTC.